Below are 9 T cell receptor beta chains sequenced from a single sample in a study of human T cells and chemical hapten exposure. Time point denoted: patch test 1, 2 weeks after DPC sensitization. Treatment: therapeutic diphenylcyclopropenone sensitization with weekly scalp DPC. TCRdb re-analysed the RACE reads in MiXCR, keeping a single row per CDR3 protein. Of some 180,000 distinct CDR3 sequences in the sample, under 25% were seen once. The sample was whole blood, taken in connection with sensitization to the hapten diphenylcyclopropenone (DPC). These receptors were taken from a woman aged 50 to 65 with alopecia areata. Some clones in this sample may be carry-over from other donors' samples.

This clonotype was picked up many times. The DNA for the CDR3 is TGTGCCAGCAGCGTAGGACTAGCGGGATACAATGAGCAGTTCTTC. It yields the protein CASSVGLAGYNEQFF. The J gene is TRBJ2-1, the V gene TRBV7-9; TRBD2 matches 12 bases. The CDR3 length is 15 residues. V was clipped by 5 bases and J by 4 bases; unmatched bases: 3. CDR1 is SEHNR and CDR2 is FQNEAQ in the germline V gene (reference sequence).

Written as DNA, the CDR3 is TGTGCCAGCAGCCCCGTTTCAGGGGTTCGCACAGATACGCAGTATTTT. Translation: CASSPVSGVRTDTQYF. The chain employs TRBV28 and TRBJ2-3, with D tentatively TRBD1 (6 bases). V gave up 6 bases and J gave up 1 base, with 17 bases separating them. The CDR3 sequence is 16 residues long. Germline CDR1 and CDR2: MDHEN and SYDVKM.

This clonotype was counted only a few times. J is TRBJ2-2 and V is TRBV5-1, with 10 bases lining up with TRBD2. J was trimmed by 6 bases and V by 0 bases; bases with no gene match: 2. The germline CDR1 and CDR2 sequences are SGHRS and YFSETQ. This CDR3 is 15 amino acids long. The CDR3 loop is CASSLVLAGAGELFF. The DNA for the CDR3 is TGCGCCAGCAGCTTGGTGCTAGCGGGAGCCGGGGAGCTGTTTTTT.

This clonotype was picked up many times. The V gene is TRBV28, the J gene TRBJ2-3, with TRBD2 as a possible D gene (6 bases). Trimming left V 2 bases short and J 2 bases short, with 8 bases between. The CDR3 length is 14 residues. Germline V gene data show CDR1 as MDHEN and CDR2 as SYDVKM. The CDR3 is CASSLAGNTDTQYF. The CDR3 nucleotides are TGTGCCAGCAGTTTAGCGGGGAACACAGATACGCAGTATTTT.

The chain uses TRBV7-2 and TRBJ2-7; TRBD2 matches 8 bases. Unmatched junction bases numbered 17, after V lost 3 bases and J lost 7 bases. The CDR3 runs 17 residues. The germline gives CDR1 SGHTA, CDR2 FQGNSA. CDR3 coding DNA: TGTGCCAGCAGCTTGCGTGGGGCGGGAGCTTCGGGGGGGGAGCAGTACTTC. This gives the protein CASSLRGAGASGGEQYF. The full variable domain, in which reference TRBV7-2 and TRBJ2-7 provide the parts outside the CDR3, is GAGVSQSPSNKVTEKGKDVELRCDPISGHTALYWYRQSLGQGLEFLIYFQGNSAPDKSGLPSDRFSAERTGGSVSTLTIQRTQQEDSAVYLCASSLRGAGASGGEQYFGPGTRLTVT.

Remarks on this clonotype: One end of the junction fails to match germline, which may point to a read error. The genes are TRBV30 and TRBJ2-1, with 8 bases identical to TRBD1. The CDR3 is 13 amino acids. Germline assignment: CDR1 GTSNPN and CDR2 SVGIG (reference sequence). The DNA of the CDR3 is TGTGCCTGGACCAGACTCCGCGACAGGGGTGCAGTCTTC. Its protein product is CAWTRLRDRGAVF.

This clonotype came up many times. The chain combines TRBV12-3 or TRBV12-4 with TRBJ1-6, with 10 bases fitting TRBD1. This CDR3 contains 14 residues. V trimming: 7 bases; J trimming: 10 bases; junction bases outside the gene matches: 7. The CDR3 DNA reads as TGTGCCAGCACGGGACAGGGGAATGAATCACCCCTCCACTTT. Protein: CASTGQGNESPLHF.

This clonotype was counted between two and nine times. The chain combines TRBV3-1 with TRBJ1-2, with 8 bases matching TRBD1. Germline CDR1 LGHDT, CDR2 YNNKEL (reference sequence). The CDR3 contains 15 residues. V gave up 1 base and J gave up 4 bases; unmatched junction bases: 5. The CDR3 reads CASSQVQGGGYGYTF. The CDR3 DNA is TGTGCCAGCAGCCAAGTACAGGGGGGAGGCTATGGCTACACCTTC.

The J gene is TRBJ1-3, the V gene TRBV4-2; D perhaps matches TRBD1 (6 bases). With 5 bases removed from V and 0 bases from J, the gap between germline ends came to 11 bases. CDR1 and CDR2 from the germline V gene are LGHNA and YNFKEQ. CDR3 length equals 15 residues. CDR3 amino acids: CASSVYRDSGNTIYF. As DNA, the CDR3 is TGTGCCAGCAGCGTATACAGGGACTCTGGAAACACCATATATTTT.